This TCR beta chain was captured by sequencing in a study of shared clonotypes between healthy human individuals. Naive-designated CD8 cells lacked CD45RO, were positively enriched for CCR7, and omitted terminally differentiated effector memory CD45RA+ cells. Germline values: CDR1 SGHKS, CDR2 YYEKEE (reference sequence). Trimming removed 4 bases at V and 0 bases at J, with 14 bases between. The CDR3 has 16 amino acids. Clones were sequenced by immunoSEQ multiplex PCR, and TCRdb holds only the in-frame ones, with some missing. The sample lists hundreds of thousands of clones; about 97% were seen once.

This TCR was sampled from a man aged 30 to 39 in good health. The chain has TRBV5-5 and TRBJ2-1; D is perhaps TRBD1 (5 bases). The specimen was naive CD8+ T cells sorted from blood. Here the CDR3 reads CASSPSTASSYNEQFF. Written as DNA, the CDR3 is TGTGCCAGCAGCCCATCGACAGCGAGCTCCTACAATGAGCAGTTCTTC.